This T cell receptor beta chain was sequenced for a study of T cells in Graves' hyperthyroidism and ophthalmopathy. General observations from the study: Ophthalmopathy and stable hyperthyroidism were separated by a 13 V-J model. Blood held most thyroid clonotypes expanded above 0.001 frequency.

For Graves' hyperthyroidism to be stable, ophthalmopathy could not progress within 18 months. Each diagnosis was grounded in clinical symptoms, serum thyroxine and TRAb, thyroid ultrasound, and orbital computed tomography. This clonotype was observed many times. Its specificity is not known. RNA transcripts provided the source from which TCR beta CDR3 regions were amplified. The primer set for the first-round RT-PCR of the TCR CDR3 was HTBI. TCRdb redid the calling of the multiplex PCR reads with MiXCR, one entry per CDR3 protein. Seen here are 700,000 or so distinct CDR3 sequences, about 15% observed once, and the top ten hold roughly 8%. The CDR3 is 17 amino acids. The V gene's germline CDR1 is MDHEN and CDR2 SYDVKM. V gave up 0 bases and J gave up 4 bases, with 18 bases separating them.

The V and J genes are TRBV28 and TRBJ1-1; possible D gene TRBD1, 6 bases. Sequencing was done on a sample of blood. The TCR was taken from a man aged 18 to 35 with Graves' hyperthyroidism. The CDR3 sequence: CASSLWTPGGRVTEAFF. The DNA for the CDR3 is TGTGCCAGCAGTTTATGGACCCCCGGGGGGCGGGTCACTGAAGCTTTCTTT. Using reference TRBV28 and TRBJ1-1 for the parts outside the CDR3, the full variable domain is DVKVTQSSRYLVKRTGEKVFLECVQDMDHENMFWYRQDPGLGLRLIYFSYDVKMKEKGDIPEGYSVSREKKERFSLILESASTNQTSMYLCASSLWTPGGRVTEAFFGQGTRLTVV.